The following is a TCR beta chain sequence with its context. Its antigen is still unknown. The CDR3 sequence is 15 residues long. With 4 bases clipped from V and 0 bases from J, the junction kept 3 bases outside the gene matches. The germline gives CDR1 SGHRS, CDR2 YFSETQ. Sequenced by immunoSEQ multiplex PCR; TCRdb stores in-frame clones only, minus some. The sample has roughly 25,000 clones, 94% seen once. These data belong to a study of chemoradiotherapy in HPV16-positive cancers. Study findings and constraints: Better recurrence-free survival went with HPV-responsive T-cell expansion in HPV16-positive patients.

Repertoires were sampled repeatedly during chemoradiotherapy. The clonotype comes from a human donor with HPV-associated anogenital cancer. The sample here was taken from a patient who underwent chemoradiotherapy. The V gene is TRBV5-1, the J gene TRBJ2-2, with 7 bases aligning to TRBD2. The CDR3 sequence is CASSRGGANTGELFF. The CDR3 nucleotides read TGCGCCAGCAGCCGCGGGGGAGCGAACACCGGGGAGCTGTTTTTT.